Given below is one TCR beta chain in context. No antigen is known for it. These data come from a study of shared clonotypes between healthy human individuals. Study-wide background: A donor's plate count was three for CD4 naive and three for CD4 memory; CD8 naive had two and CD8 memory one.

The CDR3 is 13 residues long. Germline V lookup: CDR1 SEHNR, CDR2 FQNEAQ (reference sequence). The V gene lost 6 bases and the J gene lost 5 bases, with 10 bases spanning the gap. Study-wide results and caveats: In having few donors, the study represented limited genetic and exposure-history diversity. Unshared clonotypes carried lower generation probabilities than those common to all four donors.

Donors were healthy HIV-negative adults without recent acute infections or vaccinations. Data came from immunoSEQ multiplex PCR; TCRdb stores just in-frame clones and leaves some out. The sample has about 1.5 million clones, around 98% seen once. V usage is TRBV7-9 and J usage is TRBJ2-2; D not resolved. The origin of this receptor is a man aged 25 to 45 in good health. The specimen sequenced was naive CD4+ T cells sorted from blood. The subset: CD45RA+ positively selected. CDR3 DNA: TGTGCCAGCAGGCGACGGGTTACCGGGGAGCTGTTTTTT. As protein: CASRRRVTGELFF.